The rows below give T cell receptor beta chains drawn from one sample of a study of T-cell memory formation after mild COVID-19. TCRdb itself ran the 5' RACE reads through MiXCR, one entry per CDR3 protein. The top ten clones hold around 22% of a sample with more than 110,000 distinct CDR3 sequences, approximately 26% of them seen once. The sequenced sample was PBMCs or a T cell subset sorted from them (not recorded which). The receptors were sampled from an adult woman who had mild COVID-19 (a few samples of this study predate the infection). Cell type and time point are not known. The CDR3 runs from the conserved cysteine through the conserved F or W. A D gene is named only where the DNA matches it firmly. Clone size, where shown, is once, few, many, or a class for clones that have expanded.

TRBV20-1,TRBJ1-2,.,few,TGCAGTGCTAGAGATGAAATCAGGGACTCTGGCTACACCTTC,CSARDEIRDSGYTF
TRBV25-1,TRBJ2-2,.,.,TGTGCCAGCACCCACACCGGGGAGCTGTTTTTT,CASTHTGELFF
TRBV12-3/TRBV12-4,TRBJ2-1,TRBD1,few,TGTGCCAGCAGCCCCAGGGGGATGTCCTACAATGAGCAGTTCTTC,CASSPRGMSYNEQFF
TRBV7-9,TRBJ2-1,TRBD1,once,TGTGCCAGCAGCGCCCGGGACAGGTATCCCCTTGAGCAGTTCTTC,CASSARDRYPLEQFF
TRBV27,TRBJ1-2,.,.,TGTGCCAGCAGTTTCGCGCGAGCTAACTATGGCTACACCTTC,CASSFARANYGYTF
TRBV2,TRBJ1-2,.,.,TGTGCCAGCATCGTTGGGGGTAGAGCTGACGGCTACACCTTC,CASIVGGRADGYTF
TRBV14,TRBJ2-7,.,few,TGTGCCAGCAGCGGGACCCTTTCGTCCTACGAGCAGTACTTC,CASSGTLSSYEQYF
TRBV7-3,TRBJ2-3,.,few,TGTGCCAGCAGCTCGCTGTCGGGAGATACGCAGTATTTT,CASSSLSGDTQYF
TRBV7-9,TRBJ1-5,.,few,TGTGCGAGCAGCTTAGCCAATCAGCCCCAGCATTTT,CASSLANQPQHF
TRBV15,TRBJ2-6,.,.,TGTGCCACGACCTCTGGGGCCAACGTCCTGACTTTC,CATTSGANVLTF
TRBV5-6,TRBJ2-1,TRBD2,few,TGTGCCAGCAGCCACGGGGGGATTCACTACAATGAGCAGTTCTTC,CASSHGGIHYNEQFF
TRBV5-4,TRBJ1-2,.,few,TGTGCCAGCAGCGTTCGAGGAAACGACTATGGCTACACCTTC,CASSVRGNDYGYTF
TRBV9,TRBJ2-7,TRBD2,few,TGTGCCAGCAGCGTAGATACTAGCGGGGGCTACGAGCAGTACTTC,CASSVDTSGGYEQYF
TRBV6-2/TRBV6-3,TRBJ2-7,.,.,TGTGCCAGCAGTTACTCGGAGGACTCCTACGAGCAGTACTTC,CASSYSEDSYEQYF
TRBV18,TRBJ2-7,.,few,TGTGCCAGCTCACCAGTCGGGGGTGGAGGCTACGAGCAGTACTTC,CASSPVGGGGYEQYF
TRBV3-1,TRBJ2-1,.,few,TGTGCCAGCAGCCGCGGGAATCGGAACAGGGTTGGTGATGAGCAGTTCTTC,CASSRGNRNRVGDEQFF
TRBV2,TRBJ2-7,.,many,TGTGCCAGCAGTGAAGGAGCAGGTTACTCCTACGAGCAGTACTTC,CASSEGAGYSYEQYF
TRBV4-3,TRBJ2-7,.,few,TGCGCCAGCAGCCCTCAATGCCCCGAGCAGTACTTC,CASSPQCPEQYF
TRBV9,TRBJ2-1,.,.,TGTGCCAGCAGCGTAGATGGCGGGGGCACCTACAATGAGCAGTTCTTC,CASSVDGGGTYNEQFF
TRBV5-1,TRBJ2-7,TRBD2,.,TGCGCCAGCAGCTTGGCTGGCGGGGGGATATACGAGCAGTACTTC,CASSLAGGGIYEQYF
TRBV14,TRBJ1-2,.,once,TGTGCCAGCAGCTGGGTTCATAAACATGGCTACACCTTC,CASSWVHKHGYTF
TRBV20-1,TRBJ2-1,TRBD2,few,TGCAGTGCCCTCTCTAGCGGGAGTCCATACAATGAGCAGTTCTTC,CSALSSGSPYNEQFF
TRBV5-1,TRBJ2-7,.,.,TGCGCCAGCAGCTTGGGCTCACCTTCGTGGGAGCAGTACTTC,CASSLGSPSWEQYF
TRBV3-1,TRBJ2-3,TRBD1,.,TGTGCCAGCAGCCAAGACCCGATGACAGGGACCAGGACAGATACGCAGTATTTT,CASSQDPMTGTRTDTQYF
TRBV7-8,TRBJ2-5,TRBD2,few,TGTGCCAGCAGCCTTAGGACTAGCGGGGAAGAGACCCAGTACTTC,CASSLRTSGEETQYF
TRBV18,TRBJ2-2,.,few,TGTGCCAGCTCACCACGGACAGAGAACACCGGGGAGCTGTTTTTT,CASSPRTENTGELFF
TRBV7-8,TRBJ1-2,TRBD1,.,TGTGCCAGCAGCCCTACCGCCGGGACAGGGGGAAACTATGGCTACACCTTC,CASSPTAGTGGNYGYTF
TRBV29-1,TRBJ2-1,TRBD1,.,TGCAGCGTTTACGGGACAGGGGGCGCGTGGAATGAGCAGTTCTTC,CSVYGTGGAWNEQFF
TRBV20-1,TRBJ1-2,.,.,TGCAGTGCTACTCATCTTATTGACGGGGGTTATATTGCTGGCTACACCTTC,CSATHLIDGGYIAGYTF
TRBV10-2,TRBJ2-3,TRBD2,few,TGCGCCAGCAGTCTCGACTCCTATACCGGGACTAGCTTTACAGATACGCAGTATTTT,CASSLDSYTGTSFTDTQYF
TRBV7-6,TRBJ1-1,TRBD1,few,TGTGCCAGCAGCTTTGGTGGACAGGAGAACACTGAAGCTTTCTTT,CASSFGGQENTEAFF
TRBV28,TRBJ2-7,TRBD1,.,TGTGCCAGCACAACGGGACAGGTCACCTACGAGCAGTACTTC,CASTTGQVTYEQYF
TRBV5-1,TRBJ2-1,.,.,TGCGCCAGCAGCTGGTCGGATGAGCAGTTCTTC,CASSWSDEQFF
TRBV4-1,TRBJ2-1,.,.,TGCGCCAGCAGCCAGGGTTGGAGGGTAAATGAGCAGTTCTTC,CASSQGWRVNEQFF
TRBV6-2/TRBV6-3,TRBJ1-1,TRBD1,.,TGTGCCAGCAGTTACTCTTGGGACAGGGGTGACACTGAAGCTTTCTTT,CASSYSWDRGDTEAFF
TRBV7-9,TRBJ2-1,TRBD2,.,TGTGCCAGCAGCCTTAGCGGGAGGGAAACCTACAATGAGCAGTTCTTC,CASSLSGRETYNEQFF
TRBV29-1,TRBJ2-4,.,.,TGCAGCGTTGGGGAGAACAACATTCAGTACTTC,CSVGENNIQYF